The 30 T cell receptor beta chains in this list originate from one sample, sequenced in a study of T cells in Graves' hyperthyroidism and ophthalmopathy. TCR beta CDR3 region amplification was performed from RNA transcripts. First-round RT-PCR with HTBI primers amplified the TCR CDR3 region. TCRdb called the multiplex PCR reads again in MiXCR, with one record for every CDR3 protein. The sample holds about 400,000 distinct CDR3 sequences, approximately 15% seen once. Sequenced: blood. These receptors all come from a young woman with Graves' hyperthyroidism.

This clonotype was recorded at least ten times. The chain links TRBV5-1 to TRBJ2-1; 10 bases match TRBD2. With V trimmed by 4 bases and J by 5 bases, 6 bases remained unmatched. This CDR3 region has 15 residues. The germline gives CDR1 SGHRS, CDR2 YFSETQ. The CDR3 is CASSQGTSVHNEQFF. The CDR3 nucleotides read TGCGCCAGCAGCCAAGGGACTAGCGTCCACAATGAGCAGTTCTTC.

This sequence joins TRBV11-2 and TRBJ2-3; perhaps TRBD2 as D (6 bases). There are 15 residues in the CDR3. Germline loops: CDR1 SGHAT, CDR2 FQNNGV. V dropped 6 bases and J dropped 0 bases, with 13 bases sitting between them. Written as DNA, the CDR3 is TGTGCCAGCAGTTACGTCGGGACTAGCACAGATACGCAGTATTTT. Amino acids: CASSYVGTSTDTQYF.

A note on this clonotype: A much more abundant neighbour one base away suggests this may be a read error. Given the absence of the conserved phenylalanine or tryptophan at the CDR3 end, a read error is likely. This chain joins TRBV20-1 and TRBJ1-1, with D perhaps TRBD1 (6 bases). Germline lookup yields CDR1 DFQATT and CDR2 SNEGSKA (reference sequence). The CDR3 covers 15 residues. V lost 6 bases to trimming and J lost 8 bases, with 25 bases between them. The CDR3 here is CSASLGGAGVSEAFL. CDR3 sequence (DNA): TGCAGTGCGAGCCTCGGGGGCGCGGGTGTCTCCGAAGCTTTCTTA.

This clonotype was seen at least ten times. The V call is TRBV19, the J call TRBJ2-3; 12 bases match TRBD2. Looked up from germline, CDR1 is LNHDA and CDR2 is SQIVND (reference sequence). This CDR3 comprises 18 residues. With V trimmed by 6 bases and J by 0 bases, 10 bases remained unmatched. CDR3 DNA sequence: TGTGCCAGTAGGAGGGGACTAGCGGGCCCCCCTAGCACAGATACGCAGTATTTT. Translated: CASRRGLAGPPSTDTQYF. Filled out from reference TRBV19 and TRBJ2-3, the complete variable domain reads DGGITQSPKYLFRKEGQNVTLSCEQNLNHDAMYWYRQDPGQGLRLIYYSQIVNDFQKGDIAEGYSVSREKKESFPLTVTSAQKNPTAFYLCASRRGLAGPPSTDTQYFGPGTRLTVL.

Notes on this clonotype: This could be a read error, since a much larger clone is one nucleotide away. This chain connects TRBV7-2 to TRBJ2-7; a possible D gene is TRBD1 (6 bases). The J call is uncertain, as TRBJ2-1 better fits the DNA end. CDR1 is SGHTA and CDR2 is FQGNSA in the germline V gene. This CDR3 contains 15 residues. Here the CDR3 DNA reads TGTGCCAGCACCCATCTGGGGGCTGAAGGGTACGAGCAGTTCTTC. Translating it yields CASTHLGAEGYEQFF.

This clonotype came up a few times. This chain uses TRBV12-3 or TRBV12-4 with TRBJ1-5, with D uncertain. The V end lost 5 bases, the J end lost 2 bases, and 10 bases lay between the germline ends. The CDR3 is 14 amino acids. For the CDR3, the DNA is TGTGCCAGCAGTGAGGGATTCCGCAATCAGCCCCAGCATTTT. It encodes CASSEGFRNQPQHF.

The sample holds many counts of this clonotype. CDR3 nucleotide sequence: TGTGCCACCAGCAGAGAATTGTGGGGGACTAGCGGATACAATGAGCAGTTCTTC. Translated, it gives CATSRELWGTSGYNEQFF. The V gene is TRBV15, the J gene TRBJ2-1; 11 nucleotides agree with TRBD2. V was clipped by 0 bases and J by 4 bases; unmatched bases: 8. The CDR3 consists of 18 residues. CDR1 is LNHNV, CDR2 YYDKDF, per germline (reference sequence).

J is TRBJ1-5 and V is TRBV9; D gene uncertain. The V gene lost 2 bases and the J gene lost 0 bases, with 6 bases spanning the gap. In germline, CDR1 is SGDLS, CDR2 YYNGEE. The CDR3 covers 14 residues. CDR3 DNA: TGTGCCAGCAGCGTCGAAGGTAGCAATCAGCCCCAGCATTTT. The encoded protein is CASSVEGSNQPQHF.

V and J are TRBV5-5 and TRBJ1-1; 7 bases line up with TRBD1. The CDR3 sequence is 16 residues long. Germline V gene sequence: CDR1 SGHKS, CDR2 YYEKEE (reference sequence). After removal of 0 bases from V and 4 bases from J, the junction contained 9 bases not matched to a gene. The CDR3 reads CASSLGPRGRGTEAFF. The CDR3 DNA sequence: TGTGCCAGCAGCTTGGGCCCGAGGGGGCGCGGCACTGAAGCTTTCTTT.

The chain joins TRBV2 to TRBJ2-3, with D perhaps TRBD1 (7 bases). Germline CDR1 reads SNHLY; CDR2 reads FYNNEI. Trimming removed 8 bases from V and 1 base from J, with 22 bases in between. This CDR3 spans 17 amino acids. CDR3: CASQTGTAVMGTDTQYF. CDR3 in DNA: TGTGCCAGCCAGACAGGGACTGCCGTTATGGGCACAGATACGCAGTATTTT.

The V and J genes are TRBV30 and TRBJ2-7; TRBD2 is a possible D gene (6 bases). The V end was cut by 0 bases, the J end by 1 base, with 13 bases between. This CDR3 has 15 residues. CDR1 GTSNPN and CDR2 SVGIG come from the germline V gene (reference sequence). This CDR3 reads CAWSVDGTVSYEQYF. DNA for the CDR3: TGTGCCTGGAGTGTTGATGGGACTGTTTCCTACGAGCAGTACTTC. Based on the CDR3 plus reference TRBV30 and TRBJ2-7, the full variable domain is SQTIHQWPATLVQPVGSPLSLECTVEGTSNPNLYWYRQAAGRGLQLLFYSVGIGQISSEVPQNLSASRPQDRQFILSSKKLLLSDSGFYLCAWSVDGTVSYEQYFGPGTRLTVT.

This clonotype has at least ten counts. The V gene is TRBV29-1, the J gene TRBJ1-1; D uncertain. This CDR3 contains 15 residues. Germline CDR1 and CDR2: SQVTM and ANQGSEA. V lost 4 bases and J 2 bases, leaving 17 bases between the germline ends. In DNA, the CDR3 is TGCAGCGTTGTCGGAGACAACCGGGCAAACACTGAAGCTTTCTTT. Protein product: CSVVGDNRANTEAFF.

The chain links TRBV7-9 to TRBJ1-2; TRBD1 is a possible D gene (5 bases). There are 17 residues in the CDR3. Per the germline V gene, CDR1 is SEHNR and CDR2 is FQNEAQ (reference sequence). Trimming took off 1 base at V and 0 bases at J, with 15 bases between the two ends. CDR3 in amino acids: CASSLVGRGDANYGYTF. Written as DNA, the CDR3 is TGTGCCAGCAGCTTAGTTGGGCGGGGGGACGCTAACTATGGCTACACCTTC.

This clonotype showed up many times. The chain is built from TRBV30 and TRBJ2-1; unclear D gene. The CDR3 is made up of 13 amino acids. Germline CDR1 is GTSNPN and CDR2 is SVGIG (reference sequence). V lost 1 base, J lost 4 bases, and 8 bases lay in between. Written as DNA, the CDR3 is TGTGCCTGGAGTGAGACAATATACAATGAGCAGTTCTTC. It codes for CAWSETIYNEQFF.

This clonotype was seen at least ten times. The chain employs TRBV7-2 and TRBJ2-1, with D tentatively TRBD2 (5 bases). The CDR3 is 14 residues long. The germline CDR1 and CDR2 sequences are SGHTA and FQGNSA. Trimming removed 5 bases from V and 9 bases from J, with 17 bases in between. The DNA for the CDR3 is TGTGCCAGCAGCCTTAATGGGAGAAGGAGTGAGCAGTTCTTC. Translation gives CASSLNGRRSEQFF. Full variable domain (outside the CDR3, taken from reference TRBV7-2 and TRBJ2-1): GAGVSQSPSNKVTEKGKDVELRCDPISGHTALYWYRQSLGQGLEFLIYFQGNSAPDKSGLPSDRFSAERTGGSVSTLTIQRTQQEDSAVYLCASSLNGRRSEQFFGPGTRLTVL.

This clonotype has a count of ten or more. This chain links TRBV28 with TRBJ2-2; a weak D match, TRBD2 (5 bases). Deletions cut 3 bases from V and 4 bases from J, with 15 bases between. The CDR3 extends over 16 amino acids. Germline-derived CDR1 and CDR2 are MDHEN and SYDVKM. The CDR3: CASSFVRVGSTGELFF. The CDR3 bases are TGTGCCAGCAGTTTCGTAAGGGTAGGGAGCACCGGGGAGCTGTTTTTT.

This clonotype was detected only a few times. This chain joins TRBV13 and TRBJ2-4; D remains ambiguous. Per germline, CDR1 PRHDT and CDR2 FYEKMQ (reference sequence). This CDR3 contains 17 residues. Trimming shortened V by 5 bases and J by 0 bases, and 17 bases separated the two germline ends. This chain's CDR3 is CASSHSWQFLAKNIQYF. The DNA of the CDR3 is TGTGCCAGCAGCCATAGCTGGCAGTTCTTAGCCAAAAACATTCAGTACTTC.

Turning to this clonotype: No conserved phenylalanine or tryptophan is present at the end of the CDR3, so a read error is the likely explanation. The J gene is TRBJ2-7, the V gene TRBV10-1; D is uncertain. V lost 0 bases to trimming and J lost 0 bases, with 6 bases between them. Germline assignment: CDR1 WNHNN and CDR2 SYGVQD (reference sequence). The CDR3 consists of 14 residues. The CDR3 DNA follows: TGCGCCAGCAGTGAGTCCTTAAGCTCCTACGAGCAGTACCTC. Translation: CASSESLSSYEQYL.

There are many counts of this clonotype. The chain has TRBV28 and TRBJ2-7; D tentatively reads TRBD1 or TRBD2 (5 bases each). Germline V gives CDR1 MDHEN, CDR2 SYDVKM. The CDR3 spans 17 residues. With 2 bases removed from V and 0 bases from J, the gap between germline ends came to 17 bases. CDR3 in amino acids: CASSLIGQGLSSYEQYF. CDR3 nucleotides: TGTGCCAGCAGTTTAATCGGACAAGGACTCAGCTCCTACGAGCAGTACTTC. Variable domain in full (rest from reference TRBV28 and TRBJ2-7): DVKVTQSSRYLVKRTGEKVFLECVQDMDHENMFWYRQDPGLGLRLIYFSYDVKMKEKGDIPEGYSVSREKKERFSLILESASTNQTSMYLCASSLIGQGLSSYEQYFGPGTRLTVT.

This clonotype was picked up a small number of times. The rearrangement uses TRBV9 and TRBJ2-7; D tentatively reads TRBD1 or TRBD2 (5 bases each). The CDR3 contains 15 residues. V was trimmed by 1 base and J by 2 bases, leaving 13 bases between them. Germline lookup yields CDR1 SGDLS and CDR2 YYNGEE. The CDR3 sequence: CASSVSGTDTYEQYF. In DNA form, the CDR3 reads TGTGCCAGCAGCGTAAGTGGGACGGACACCTACGAGCAGTACTTC.

With respect to this clonotype: This sequence may be a read error, since a much larger clone differs from it by one base. This chain uses TRBV7-2 with TRBJ2-3, with D unclear. V dropped 1 base and J dropped 2 bases, with 7 bases sitting between them. CDR3 length: 14 amino acids. The V gene's germline CDR1 is SGHTA and CDR2 FQGNSA. DNA for the CDR3: TGTGCCAGCAGCTTAGGTTGGTACACAGATACGCAGTATTTT. It codes for CASSLGWYTDTQYF.

This clonotype has at least ten counts. This chain uses TRBV20-1 with TRBJ2-5, with a possible D match to TRBD2 (6 bases). Per the germline V gene, CDR1 is DFQATT and CDR2 is SNEGSKA (reference sequence). The V end was cut by 0 bases, the J end by 4 bases, with 15 bases between. CDR3 size: 15 residues. CDR3 in DNA: TGCAGTGCTAGAGAATACCGACTAGTAGGAGAGACCCAGTACTTC. Its translation is CSAREYRLVGETQYF.

This clonotype was found a few times. The gene calls are TRBV4-3 and TRBJ2-4; 13 nucleotides match TRBD2. The CDR3 is made up of 19 amino acids. Germline CDR1 LGHNA, CDR2 YSLEER. Trimming took 2 bases from V and 1 from J; bases not matched to a gene: 8. CDR3 residues: CASSQYGTSGTGAKNIQYF. Written as DNA, the CDR3 is TGCGCCAGCAGCCAATACGGGACTAGCGGGACTGGGGCCAAAAACATTCAGTACTTC.

A note on this clonotype: A much larger clone sits a single nucleotide away, making a read error possible. The rearrangement joins TRBV20-1 to TRBJ1-6; D might be TRBD1 (5 bases). Trimming took 1 base from V and 7 from J, leaving 14 bases between them. CDR3 length: 15 amino acids. CDR1 DFQATT and CDR2 SNEGSKA come from the germline V gene (reference sequence). The CDR3, as DNA: TGCAGTGCTAGAGGGGGGACTATCCGAAATTCACCCCTCCACTTT. The encoded protein is CSARGGTIRNSPLHF.

This clonotype was seen ten or more times. The V call is TRBV12-3 or TRBV12-4, the J call TRBJ2-3, with D tentatively TRBD1 (6 bases). The CDR3 loop spans 12 amino acids. Trimming took off 6 bases at V and 5 bases at J, with 9 bases between the two ends. In nucleotides, the CDR3 is TGTGCCAGCAGAGCGACAGGAGATACGCAGTATTTT. It is translated as CASRATGDTQYF.

This clonotype has a count of ten or more. V is TRBV7-2 and J is TRBJ2-2, with 9 bases aligning to TRBD1. The CDR3 is made up of 15 amino acids. CDR1 SGHTA and CDR2 FQGNSA come from the germline V gene. The J segment lost 0 bases and the V segment lost 5 bases, leaving 1 base of the junction unmatched. For the CDR3, the DNA is TGTGCCAGCAGCCGGGACAGGGCGAACACCGGGGAGCTGTTTTTT. It encodes CASSRDRANTGELFF.

At least ten counts were recorded for this clonotype. The genes are TRBV6-2 or TRBV6-3 and TRBJ1-1, with TRBD1 matching over 8 bases. Looked up from germline, CDR1 is MNHEY and CDR2 is SVGEGT. The CDR3 runs to 13 residues. With 6 bases clipped from V and 6 bases from J, the junction kept 6 bases outside the gene matches. This CDR3 reads CASRMDRAAEAFF. The CDR3 DNA reads TGTGCCAGCAGGATGGACAGGGCCGCTGAAGCTTTCTTT.

This clonotype was seen ten or more times. The chain employs TRBV27 and TRBJ2-7, with D possibly being TRBD1 (6 bases). Between the trimmed V and J ends, which lost 5 bases and 5 bases, there was a span of 16 bases. The CDR3 consists of 14 residues. Germline CDR1 and CDR2: MNHEY and SMNVEV (reference sequence). The CDR3 nucleotides are TGTGCCAGCAGTCCACAGGGCCTCCGCAACGAGCAGTACTTC. This sequence encodes CASSPQGLRNEQYF.

In this sample, this clonotype turned up a few times. This likely comes from a read error, as the CDR3 has no conserved phenylalanine or tryptophan at its end. The rearrangement links TRBV28 to TRBJ1-6; D is unclear. V lost 5 bases, J lost 3 bases, and 8 bases lay in between. CDR3 length: 14 residues. Per the germline V gene, CDR1 is MDHEN and CDR2 is SYDVKM. CDR3 residues: CASSLRGYNSPLHL. The CDR3 DNA reads as TGTGCCAGCAGTCTACGGGGCTATAATTCACCCCTCCACCTT.

This clonotype was recorded many times. V usage is TRBV7-9 and J usage is TRBJ1-2; weak D call: TRBD1 (5 bases). The CDR3 loop spans 14 amino acids. Trimming left V 7 bases short and J 5 bases short, with 17 bases between. The germline gives CDR1 SEHNR, CDR2 FQNEAQ (reference sequence). In nucleotides, the CDR3 is TGTGCCAGCACCCAAAAGGGGACCGAATATGGCTACACCTTC. Its translation: CASTQKGTEYGYTF.